The rows below give T cell receptor beta chains drawn from one sample of a study of cytomegalovirus exposure and HLA in healthy donors. Sequencing used immunoSEQ multiplex PCR; TCRdb keeps in-frame clones, though not all of them. The repertoire shows around 100,000 clones; the top ten hold approximately 6.8%. Source material: PBMCs. These receptors were obtained from a man in his forties in good health and CMV-seropositive. Both conserved end residues are part of each CDR3. The D gene is left open where the match is weak.

J | V | D | DNA | CDR3
TRBJ2-3 | TRBV30 | NA | TGTGCCTGGAGTGATAGCGGAAACACAAATACGCAGTATTTT | CAWSDSGNTNTQYF
TRBJ1-1 | TRBV5-4 | NA | TGTGCCAGCAGCTTGTTGGGGGCGGAAGCTTTCTTT | CASSLLGAEAFF
TRBJ2-3 | TRBV6-1 | NA | TGTGCCAGCAGTGAAGCGCTAGGTAGGGTGGGAGCAAAGAGCACAGATACGCAGTATTTT | CASSEALGRVGAKSTDTQYF
TRBJ2-1 | TRBV6-5 | TRBD2 | TGTGCCAGCAGTTACGCGCCTAGCGGGAGGGCCTTAGAGCAGTTCTTC | CASSYAPSGRALEQFF
TRBJ2-7 | TRBV13 | NA | TGTGCCAGCAGCTTAGTGGGCGGGTACGGGAGATCCCCCTACGAGCAGTACTTC | CASSLVGGYGRSPYEQYF
TRBJ1-2 | TRBV16 | NA | TGTGCCAGCAGCCCCCTGACGGGGAGTCAATATGGCTACACCTTC | CASSPLTGSQYGYTF
TRBJ2-3 | TRBV9 | NA | TGTGCCAGCAGCGTAGTACCTCTAGAAGGCGAGGCGCAGTATTTT | CASSVVPLEGEAQYF
TRBJ2-3 | TRBV15 | NA | TGTGCCACCTCCGGACTGGACACAGATACGCAGTATTTT | CATSGLDTDTQYF
TRBJ1-1 | TRBV28 | NA | TGTGCCAGCAGTTTCTATAGGGGTTTAGGAAACACTGAAGCTTTCTTT | CASSFYRGLGNTEAFF
TRBJ2-2 | TRBV7-3 | TRBD2 | TGTGCCAGCAGCTTCGCGGGAGGTGATACCGGGGAGCTGTTTTTT | CASSFAGGDTGELFF
TRBJ1-2 | TRBV19 | NA | TGTGCCAGTAGGATCAAAGCCCGGGGCTATGGCTACACCTTC | CASRIKARGYGYTF
TRBJ2-1 | TRBV5-1 | TRBD2 | TGCGCCAGCAGCTTAGAACTAGCGGCAGCCAATGAGCAGTTCTTC | CASSLELAAANEQFF
TRBJ2-1 | TRBV6-4 | NA | TGTGCCAGCAGTGGCCGGGACGGGAGTCTCTTCAATGAGCAGTTCTTC | CASSGRDGSLFNEQFF
TRBJ2-3 | TRBV29-1 | NA | TGCAGCGTTACGGGAACTAGCACAGATACGCAGTATTTT | CSVTGTSTDTQYF
TRBJ1-2 | TRBV29-1 | TRBD1 | TGCAGCGGGTACCCGGGACAGGGTAATTATGGCTACACCTTC | CSGYPGQGNYGYTF
TRBJ2-1 | TRBV25-1 | NA | TGTGCCAGCAGATCTCCCGGACTGAACAATGAGCAGTTCTTC | CASRSPGLNNEQFF
TRBJ2-1 | TRBV10-1 | TRBD2 | TGCGCCAGCAGTAGCGGGAGGGCCGGTAATGAGCAGTTCTTC | CASSSGRAGNEQFF
TRBJ2-7 | TRBV28 | TRBD2 | TGTGCCAGCAGTTTGTTAGCGGGAGGCGAGCAGTACTTC | CASSLLAGGEQYF
TRBJ1-3 | TRBV6-5 | TRBD1 | TGTGCCAGCAGTTACTCAAGACAGGGTACATACACCATATATTTT | CASSYSRQGTYTIYF
TRBJ2-7 | TRBV4-1 | NA | TGCGCCAGCAGCTCGGCCTACGAGCAGTACTTC | CASSSAYEQYF
TRBJ2-7 | TRBV7-2 | TRBD2 | TGTGCCAGCAGCTTAGCATTACGAGGGACTAGCGCGTCCTACGAGCAGTACTTC | CASSLALRGTSASYEQYF
TRBJ1-2 | TRBV7-6 | TRBD1 | TGTGCCAGCAGCTTAGGACAGGGGCCCGTTGGCTACACCTTC | CASSLGQGPVGYTF
TRBJ1-5 | TRBV28 | NA | TGTGCCAGCGGGGCCTGGGCAGGGAATAGCAATCAGCCCCAGCATTTT | CASGAWAGNSNQPQHF
TRBJ1-4 | TRBV29-1 | TRBD1 | TGCAGCGTTGCGATCACCGGGGACAGGGGAGTATCTAATGAAAAACTGTTTTTT | CSVAITGDRGVSNEKLFF
TRBJ1-2 | TRBV27 | TRBD1 | TGTGCCAGCAGTATTCAGGGGGCGAGGGGCTACACCTTC | CASSIQGARGYTF
TRBJ2-1 | TRBV19 | TRBD2 | TGTGCCAGTAGATCCGGGCCTAGCGGGAGCTCCTACAATGAGCAGTTCTTC | CASRSGPSGSSYNEQFF
TRBJ2-2 | TRBV4-2 | NA | TGTGCCAGCAGGCAAGGGGCGGGACCCGGGGAGCTGTTTTTT | CASRQGAGPGELFF
TRBJ1-5 | TRBV15 | TRBD1 | TGTGCCACCAGCATGGACAGGGGCAATCAGCCCCAGCATTTT | CATSMDRGNQPQHF
TRBJ1-5 | TRBV6-5 | NA | TGTGCCAGCAGCCCTACGTGGGGCAGCAATCAGCCCCAGCATTTT | CASSPTWGSNQPQHF
TRBJ1-1 | TRBV5-1 | TRBD1 | TGCGCCAGCAGCGGCGAAAACAGGGGCACTGAAGCTTTCTTT | CASSGENRGTEAFF
TRBJ1-2 | TRBV5-1 | NA | TGCGCCAGCAGCCTGGGCAGGGATTATGGCTACACCTTC | CASSLGRDYGYTF
TRBJ2-2 | TRBV18 | TRBD1 | TGTGCCAGCTCGCCCCGACAGGGCCCAACCGGGGAGCTGTTTTTT | CASSPRQGPTGELFF
TRBJ2-3 | TRBV5-4 | TRBD2 | TGTGCCAGCAGCGAAACCGGGGGGACAGATACGCAGTATTTT | CASSETGGTDTQYF
TRBJ2-7 | TRBV5-1 | NA | TGCGCCGGCAGCTCACAGGCCTACTACGAGCAGTACTTC | CAGSSQAYYEQYF
TRBJ2-7 | TRBV27 | TRBD2 | TGTGCCAGCAGACCGAGGACTAGCGGGACCTACGAGCAGTACTTC | CASRPRTSGTYEQYF